The 18 T cell receptor beta chains below all came from one sample that was sequenced in a study of blood T cell repertoires in COVID-19. Method: immunoSEQ multiplex PCR; TCRdb's copy keeps in-frame clones and lacks some. The data show about 32,000 clones, around 87% seen once. Sequenced sample: peripheral blood. The receptors derive from a man aged 55 to 69 with active COVID-19.

The V and J genes are TRBV3-1 (or the pseudogene TRBV3-2) and TRBJ2-1; the match to TRBD2 covers 13 bases. CDR3 length equals 15 residues. Germline V gene data show CDR1 as LGHDT and CDR2 as YNNKEL (reference sequence). Trimming at V came to 2 bases and at J to 8 bases, leaving 3 bases not matched to a gene. The CDR3 DNA reads as TGTGCCAGCAGCCAAACTAGCGGGAGGGTCGATGAGCAGTTCTTC. Translated: CASSQTSGRVDEQFF.

This chain uses TRBV7-2 with TRBJ1-2; tentative D call: TRBD1 (6 bases). V dropped 6 bases and J dropped 4 bases, with 12 bases sitting between them. Germline CDR1 is SGHTA and CDR2 is FQGNSA. The CDR3 length is 13 residues. CDR3 in DNA: TGTGCCAGCAGGGCAGGGGTGCTCTATGGCTACACCTTC. Translation: CASRAGVLYGYTF.

With respect to this clone: This sample also contains other DNA sequences that code for the same CDR3. The gene calls are TRBV7-8 and TRBJ2-7; unclear D gene. Germline V gene data show CDR1 as SGHVS and CDR2 as FQNEAQ. The CDR3 is 12 residues long. The germline V and J ends were trimmed by 4 bases and 0 bases, with 4 bases remaining between them. The CDR3 nucleotides read TGTGCCAGCAGCTCCCTCTCCTACGAGCAGTACTTC. This codes for CASSSLSYEQYF.

CDR3 in amino acids: CASNGPGGSTDTQYF. CDR3 nucleotides: TGTGCCAGCAACGGCCCAGGGGGAAGCACAGATACGCAGTATTTT. The V call is TRBV2, the J call TRBJ2-3; 7 bases match TRBD1. The V and J ends lost 7 bases and 0 bases, in that order; junction bases with no gene match: 7. This CDR3 contains 15 residues. In germline, CDR1 is SNHLY, CDR2 FYNNEI.

The rearrangement joins TRBV5-6 to TRBJ2-7; TRBD2 matches 9 bases. CDR3 length: 17 residues. J was trimmed by 7 bases and V by 0 bases; bases with no gene match: 14. Germline V lookup: CDR1 SGHDT, CDR2 YYEEEE. The chain's CDR3 is CASSLDFLREGLREQYF. Written as DNA, the CDR3 is TGTGCCAGCAGCTTGGATTTCTTGCGGGAGGGCCTTCGGGAGCAGTACTTC.

The V call is TRBV12-3 or TRBV12-4, the J call TRBJ2-2; D not resolved. The CDR3 runs to 11 residues. The V gene lost 7 bases and the J gene lost 4 bases, with 4 bases spanning the gap. The CDR3 loop reads CASIFTGELFF. The CDR3 DNA reads TGTGCCAGCATCTTCACCGGGGAGCTGTTTTTT.

CDR3 nucleotides: TGCAGCTCCCCTGGGGGGGCTGACACTGAAGCTTTCTTT. It is translated as CSSPGGADTEAFF. This chain uses TRBV29-1 with TRBJ1-1; D perhaps matches TRBD1 (6 bases). Trimming pared 8 bases from V and 3 bases from J, leaving 16 bases between. The CDR3 has 13 residues. CDR1 is SQVTM and CDR2 is ANQGSEA in the germline V gene. Full variable domain (remainder filled in from reference TRBV29-1 and TRBJ1-1): SAVISQKPSRDICQRGTSLTIQCQVDSQVTMMFWYRQQPGQSLTLIATANQGSEATYESGFVIDKFPISRPNLTFSTLTVSNMSPEDSSIYLCSSPGGADTEAFFGQGTRLTVV.

J is TRBJ1-5 and V is TRBV27, with 7 positions matching TRBD1. The CDR3 covers 15 residues. The germline gives CDR1 MNHEY, CDR2 SMNVEV (reference sequence). The J segment lost 2 bases and the V segment lost 0 bases, leaving 1 base of the junction unmatched. CDR3 sequence reads: CASSLSTGGNQPQHF. The CDR3 DNA reads TGTGCCAGCAGTTTATCAACAGGGGGCAATCAGCCCCAGCATTTT.

The chain employs TRBV6-5 and TRBJ1-2; possibly TRBD1 for D (5 bases). The CDR3 loop spans 15 amino acids. Trimming removed 0 bases at V and 4 bases at J, with 12 bases between. Germline-derived CDR1 and CDR2 are MNHEY and SVGAGI. CDR3 sequence reads: CASSYSPQARYGYTF. The CDR3 DNA reads TGTGCCAGCAGTTACTCTCCACAGGCCCGCTATGGCTACACCTTC.

The gene calls are TRBV11-1 and TRBJ2-7; TRBD2 aligns across 7 bases. The CDR3 covers 13 residues. Germline V lookup: CDR1 SGHAT, CDR2 FQDESV (reference sequence). With 3 bases clipped from V and 7 bases from J, the junction kept 6 bases outside the gene matches. The CDR3 is CASSFVGGGEQYF. DNA of the CDR3: TGTGCCAGCAGCTTCGTCGGCGGGGGAGAGCAGTACTTC. The variable domain in full, with the rest retrieved from reference TRBV11-1 and TRBJ2-7, is EAEVAQSPRYKITEKSQAVAFWCDPISGHATLYWYRQILGQGPELLVQFQDESVVDDSQLPKDRFSAERLKGVDSTLKIQPAELGDSAMYLCASSFVGGGEQYFGPGTRLTVT.

This rearrangement joins TRBV20-1 to TRBJ1-2; unclear D gene. Germline V gene sequence: CDR1 DFQATT, CDR2 SNEGSKA (reference sequence). V lost 3 bases, J lost 3 bases, and 11 bases lay in between. The CDR3 is 13 residues long. CDR3: CSASRREDYGYTF. CDR3 DNA: TGCAGTGCTAGTCGGAGGGAAGACTATGGCTACACCTTC.

The rearrangement uses TRBV19 and TRBJ2-3; 14 bases fit TRBD2. Unmatched junction bases numbered 11, after V lost 6 bases and J lost 6 bases. The CDR3 is 17 amino acids. Germline CDR1 is LNHDA and CDR2 is SQIVND (reference sequence). This CDR3 is CASSHIGRTSGGDTQYF. The CDR3 DNA is TGTGCCAGTAGCCACATAGGGAGGACTAGCGGGGGGGATACGCAGTATTTT.

Notes on this clone: One end of the junction varies from germline; a read error may be responsible. V is TRBV7-8 and J is TRBJ1-5; unclear D gene. The CDR3 is 14 residues long. CDR1 and CDR2 (germline): SGHVS, FQNEAQ. The CDR3 loop is CASSLEWSIQPQHF. Written as DNA, the CDR3 is TGTGCCAGCAGCTTAGAATGGAGCATTCAGCCCCAGCATTTT.

V and J are TRBV7-2 and TRBJ1-6; 8 nucleotides line up with TRBD1. J lost 2 bases, V lost 6 bases, and 6 bases had no gene match. This CDR3 has 16 amino acids. CDR1 is SGHTA, CDR2 FQGNSA, per germline. The chain's CDR3 is CASSLETGAYNSPLHF. CDR3 DNA: TGTGCCAGCAGTCTAGAGACAGGGGCCTATAATTCACCCCTCCACTTT. The entire variable domain, with the rest obtained from reference TRBV7-2 and TRBJ1-6, is as follows: GAGVSQSPSNKVTEKGKDVELRCDPISGHTALYWYRQSLGQGLEFLIYFQGNSAPDKSGLPSDRFSAERTGGSVSTLTIQRTQQEDSAVYLCASSLETGAYNSPLHFGNGTRLTVT.

In regard to this clone: One end of the junction varies from germline; a read error may be responsible. V usage is TRBV7-2 and J usage is TRBJ1-2, with 8 bases fitting TRBD1. The germline V gene has CDR1 SGHTA and CDR2 FQGNSA. This CDR3 comprises 14 residues. The CDR3: CASSPRGRDYGHTF. CDR3 DNA sequence: TGTGCCAGCAGCCCCAGGGGGCGCGACTATGGCCACACCTTC. The variable domain in full, with the rest retrieved from reference TRBV7-2 and TRBJ1-2, is GAGVSQSPSNKVTEKGKDVELRCDPISGHTALYWYRQSLGQGLEFLIYFQGNSAPDKSGLPSDRFSAERTGGSVSTLTIQRTQQEDSAVYLCASSPRGRDYGHTFGSGTRLTVV.

This clone showed up just once. This rearrangement joins TRBV18 to TRBJ2-7; 8 bases are a match to TRBD2. The V gene's germline CDR1 is KGHSH and CDR2 LQKENI. J lost 4 bases, V lost 6 bases, and 11 bases had no gene match. The length of the CDR3 is 15 residues. The CDR3 is CASSLRGGKGYEQYF. The CDR3 nucleotides read TGTGCCAGCTCGCTACGGGGGGGGAAGGGTTACGAGCAGTACTTC. Supplemented by reference TRBV18 and TRBJ2-7, the full variable domain reads NAGVMQNPRHLVRRRGQEARLRCSPMKGHSHVYWYRQLPEEGLKFMVYLQKENIIDESGMPKERFSAEFPKEGPSILRIQQVVRGDSAAYFCASSLRGGKGYEQYFGPGTRLTVT.

The rearrangement joins TRBV27 to TRBJ2-2; D is possibly TRBD1 (6 bases). The V end was cut by 3 bases, the J end by 5 bases, with 13 bases between. The germline V gene has CDR1 MNHEY and CDR2 SMNVEV (reference sequence). This CDR3 has 15 amino acids. CDR3 amino acids: CASSFHDRSTGELFF. The CDR3 region has the DNA TGTGCCAGCAGTTTCCACGACAGGAGTACCGGGGAGCTGTTTTTT.

This clone was found a few times. The chain links TRBV4-1 to TRBJ1-4; TRBD1 might be the D (5 bases). V was cut by 1 base and J by 7 bases, with 19 bases left in between. The CDR3 is made up of 17 amino acids. The V gene's germline CDR1 is MGHRA and CDR2 YSYEKL. This CDR3 is CASSQAPAGRRGEKLFF. CDR3 coding DNA: TGCGCCAGCAGCCAAGCTCCGGCAGGAAGAAGGGGTGAAAAACTGTTTTTT.